Following are 32 T cell receptor beta chains from one sample sequenced in a study of T cell repertoires in cytomegalovirus infection. TCRdb ran MiXCR on the reads and lists one entry per CDR3 protein. In the table there are fewer than 200,000 distinct CDR3 sequences, approximately 19% of which are singletons. The specimen was PBMCs. The source is a human donor in good health (CMV status not recorded). Some clones in this sample may be carry-over from other donors' samples.

There are many counts of this clonotype. The rearrangement links TRBV3-1 to TRBJ2-1; D is unresolved. Germline V CDR1 and CDR2: LGHDT, YNNKEL (reference sequence). The CDR3 has 15 residues. V was shortened by 3 bases and J by 1 base, with 10 bases between the two germline ends. The CDR3 DNA sequence: TGTGCCAGCAGCCAGACCAAACCTTCCTACAATGAGCAGTTCTTC. Translation: CASSQTKPSYNEQFF.

This clonotype was picked up many times. V and J are TRBV28 and TRBJ2-7, with a weak D call TRBD2 (6 bases). The CDR3 contains 13 residues. V gave up 6 bases and J gave up 2 bases, with 11 bases separating them. Germline V CDR1 and CDR2: MDHEN, SYDVKM. The CDR3 sequence is CASRPGGAYEQYF. CDR3 in DNA: TGTGCCAGCAGACCCGGCGGGGCCTACGAGCAGTACTTC.

This clonotype was counted only a few times. The chain couples TRBV6-2 or TRBV6-3 to TRBJ2-7; D unclear. Germline V lookup: CDR1 MNHEY, CDR2 SVGEGT. The CDR3 extends over 14 amino acids. The V end was cut by 4 bases, the J end by 3 bases, with 13 bases between. The CDR3 nucleotides are TGTGCCAGCAGTTGGATCAACGGCGACTACGAGCAGTACTTC. This translates into CASSWINGDYEQYF.

This clonotype came up a few times. The chain uses TRBV7-3 and TRBJ2-4, with a tentative D call TRBD2 (6 bases). The germline V gene encodes CDR1 SGHTA and CDR2 FQGTGA. The V end lost 8 bases, the J end lost 8 bases, and 19 bases lay between the germline ends. This CDR3 is built from 14 residues. CDR3 nucleotides: TGTGCCAGCGCCGAGGGAGGACTCGGGGACATTCAGTACTTC. Translating gives CASAEGGLGDIQYF.

The chain couples TRBV5-6 to TRBJ2-3; 11 bases match TRBD2. V shed 0 bases, J shed 7 bases, and the junction held 16 bases outside the gene matches. This CDR3 has 19 residues. CDR1 and CDR2 (germline): SGHDT, YYEEEE. The CDR3 DNA is TGTGCCAGCAGCTTGGTGTCCCGGACTAGCGGGCGTAACGGGAATACGCAGTATTTT. Its translation is CASSLVSRTSGRNGNTQYF.

The chain employs TRBV6-1 and TRBJ1-5; no definite D call. This CDR3 has 14 residues. The germline V and J ends were trimmed by 0 bases and 5 bases, with 8 bases remaining between them. The germline V gene has CDR1 MNHNS and CDR2 SASEGT. The CDR3 coding sequence is TGTGCCAGCAGTGAAGCGGGGAGTGATCAGCCCCAGCATTTT. This sequence encodes CASSEAGSDQPQHF.

J is TRBJ1-1 and V is TRBV19, with a tentative D call TRBD1 (6 bases). V was shortened by 7 bases and J by 11 bases, with 20 bases between the two germline ends. Germline V lookup: CDR1 LNHDA, CDR2 SQIVND (reference sequence). The CDR3 covers 13 residues. The CDR3 loop is CASNDRYFPVAFF. The CDR3 DNA follows: TGTGCCAGTAACGACAGGTACTTCCCTGTGGCTTTCTTT. Full variable domain (remainder filled in from reference TRBV19 and TRBJ1-1): DGGITQSPKYLFRKEGQNVTLSCEQNLNHDAMYWYRQDPGQGLRLIYYSQIVNDFQKGDIAEGYSVSREKKESFPLTVTSAQKNPTAFYLCASNDRYFPVAFFGQGTRLTVV.

This clonotype was detected ten times or more. The rearrangement joins TRBV6-1 to TRBJ2-1, with 7 bases matching TRBD1. This CDR3 is 15 amino acids long. CDR1 is MNHNS, CDR2 SASEGT, per germline. V shed 5 bases, J shed 8 bases, and the junction held 12 bases outside the gene matches. The CDR3: CASSTRQGFVDEQFF. CDR3 nucleotides: TGTGCCAGCAGTACCCGACAGGGTTTCGTAGATGAGCAGTTCTTC.

V is TRBV12-3 or TRBV12-4 and J is TRBJ1-5, with D maybe TRBD1 (6 bases). V lost 6 bases and J lost 2, with 17 bases in between. CDR3 length: 16 residues. The CDR3 coding sequence is TGTGCCAGCAGAGAGGGAGGGGGTGGGGGCAATCAGCCCCAGCATTTT. Amino acid sequence: CASREGGGGGNQPQHF.

This clonotype has only a few counts. This chain uses TRBV28 with TRBJ1-1; TRBD1 might be the D (5 bases). The CDR3 extends over 14 amino acids. Germline CDR1 and CDR2: MDHEN and SYDVKM. V was trimmed by 3 bases and J by 4 bases, leaving 12 bases between them. CDR3 protein: CASSFSQGSTEAFF. CDR3 nucleotide sequence: TGTGCCAGCAGTTTCAGTCAGGGTTCCACTGAAGCTTTCTTT.

This clonotype appeared a few times. The chain couples TRBV20-1 to TRBJ2-7; TRBD2 is a possible D gene (6 bases). The CDR3 is 13 amino acids. Per the germline V gene, CDR1 is DFQATT and CDR2 is SNEGSKA (reference sequence). V was shortened by 6 bases and J by 2 bases, with 14 bases between the two germline ends. The DNA of the CDR3 is TGCAGTGCATACGGGAGTATTCCCTACGAGCAGTACTTC. It encodes CSAYGSIPYEQYF.

This clonotype has ten or more counts. The chain couples TRBV12-3 or TRBV12-4 to TRBJ1-1; 10 positions match TRBD1. The CDR3 has 15 amino acids. Trimming at V came to 4 bases and at J to 6 bases, leaving 8 bases not matched to a gene. The chain's CDR3 is CASSSRQGAMAEAFF. As DNA, the CDR3 is TGTGCCAGCAGTTCCCGACAGGGGGCGATGGCTGAAGCTTTCTTT.

V and J are TRBV28 and TRBJ2-7; tentatively, D is TRBD2 (6 bases). The CDR3 consists of 13 residues. Trimming left V 9 bases short and J 0 bases short, with 12 bases between. Germline V gene lookup returns CDR1 MDHEN and CDR2 SYDVKM. The CDR3 here is CASFGGSSYEQYF. CDR3 nucleotide sequence: TGTGCCAGTTTTGGGGGGAGCTCCTACGAGCAGTACTTC.

This clonotype has ten or more counts. The chain links TRBV28 to TRBJ2-7; 12 bases align to TRBD2. Per the germline V gene, CDR1 is MDHEN and CDR2 is SYDVKM. Trimming cost V 5 bases and J 4 bases; bases outside gene matches: 9. The CDR3 consists of 16 residues. This CDR3 is CASSPTLAGGRYEQYF. The CDR3 bases are TGTGCCAGCAGTCCAACACTAGCGGGAGGTCGGTACGAGCAGTACTTC. Together with reference TRBV28 and TRBJ2-7, the CDR3 gives the full variable domain: DVKVTQSSRYLVKRTGEKVFLECVQDMDHENMFWYRQDPGLGLRLIYFSYDVKMKEKGDIPEGYSVSREKKERFSLILESASTNQTSMYLCASSPTLAGGRYEQYFGPGTRLTVT.

Many counts were recorded for this clonotype. This chain links TRBV7-3 with TRBJ1-1; a weak D match, TRBD1 (6 bases). Germline V CDR1 and CDR2: SGHTA, FQGTGA. V lost 1 base, J lost 4 bases, and 13 bases lay in between. This CDR3 is 15 amino acids long. In DNA, the CDR3 is TGTGCCAGCAGCTTAAAATGGGGGCTGCCCACTGAAGCTTTCTTT. The encoded protein is CASSLKWGLPTEAFF.

This clonotype occurred once. The chain carries TRBV19 and TRBJ2-3, with 10 bases aligning to TRBD2. Germline CDR1 is LNHDA and CDR2 is SQIVND (reference sequence). The CDR3 loop spans 15 amino acids. With V trimmed by 6 bases and J by 4 bases, 7 bases remained unmatched. CDR3 sequence (DNA): TGTGCCAGTAGCCCTAGCGGGGGCTCGGCAGATACGCAGTATTTT. It yields the protein CASSPSGGSADTQYF.

This clonotype was recorded a few times. The V gene is TRBV12-3 or TRBV12-4, the J gene TRBJ2-7; TRBD1 might be the D (6 bases). The CDR3 consists of 15 residues. Trimming took 1 base from V and 3 from J, leaving 13 bases between them. The chain's CDR3 is CASSLVAGDNYEQYF. The CDR3, as DNA: TGTGCCAGCAGTTTAGTGGCAGGGGATAACTACGAGCAGTACTTC.

This clonotype was seen more than once but under ten times. This chain joins TRBV7-2 and TRBJ2-5; TRBD2 might be the D (5 bases). The CDR3 covers 16 residues. The V and J ends lost 0 bases and 4 bases respectively, with 15 bases between them. Looked up from germline, CDR1 is SGHTA and CDR2 is FQGNSA. Here the CDR3 DNA reads TGTGCCAGCAGCTTAGCGTTTACCGGGGATGGAGAGACCCAGTACTTC. Translating gives CASSLAFTGDGETQYF. Full variable domain (rest looked up from reference TRBV7-2 and TRBJ2-5): GAGVSQSPSNKVTEKGKDVELRCDPISGHTALYWYRQSLGQGLEFLIYFQGNSAPDKSGLPSDRFSAERTGGSVSTLTIQRTQQEDSAVYLCASSLAFTGDGETQYFGPGTRLLVL.

J is TRBJ2-2 and V is TRBV12-3 or TRBV12-4, with D unclear. The CDR3 is 14 amino acids. V gave up 6 bases and J gave up 4 bases, with 12 bases separating them. The CDR3 loop reads CASRGMPGTGELFF. The CDR3 bases are TGTGCCAGCAGGGGGATGCCGGGCACCGGGGAGCTGTTTTTT.

V usage is TRBV6-5 and J usage is TRBJ1-3; D is uncertain. In germline, CDR1 is MNHEY, CDR2 SVGAGI. This CDR3 contains 17 residues. Trimming shortened V by 2 bases and J by 4 bases, and 18 bases separated the two germline ends. As DNA, the CDR3 is TGTGCCAGCAGTTACGGTTCACCGGTATCGGGAGGAAACACCATATATTTT. This codes for CASSYGSPVSGGNTIYF.

The rearrangement uses TRBV11-2 and TRBJ2-7; no clear D gene. The germline V gene has CDR1 SGHAT and CDR2 FQNNGV. The CDR3 covers 13 residues. The V end was cut by 8 bases, the J end by 0 bases, with 11 bases between. The chain's CDR3 is CASSPVSSYEQYF. The DNA of the CDR3 is TGTGCCAGCTCACCCGTCAGCTCCTACGAGCAGTACTTC.

This clonotype has a handful of counts. The gene calls are TRBV6-2 or TRBV6-3 and TRBJ2-2, with unresolved D. Trimming took off 7 bases at V and 6 bases at J, with 15 bases between the two ends. The germline V gene encodes CDR1 MNHEY and CDR2 SVGEGT. The CDR3 loop spans 14 amino acids. The CDR3 DNA sequence: TGTGCCAGCAACCCCATGGGTGGGGCCGGGGAGCTGTTTTTT. It is translated as CASNPMGGAGELFF.

With regard to this clonotype: A much larger clone differs from this one at a single base, so this may be a read error. The chain joins TRBV7-3 to TRBJ2-2; D could derive from TRBD1 or TRBD2 (5 bases each). Germline assignment: CDR1 SGHTA and CDR2 FQGTGA. The CDR3 loop spans 16 amino acids. As DNA, the CDR3 is TGTGTCAGCAGCTTACTGGGACCATCGAACACCGGGGAGCTGTTTTTT. Translating gives CVSSLLGPSNTGELFF.

The chain uses TRBV19 and TRBJ1-1; D is uncertain. CDR1 is LNHDA, CDR2 SQIVND, per germline (reference sequence). V lost 5 bases and J lost 0, with 13 bases in between. The CDR3 is made up of 15 amino acids. The CDR3 nucleotides are TGTGCCAGTAGTTCCGGAAGAATTATGAACACTGAAGCTTTCTTT. It specifies CASSSGRIMNTEAFF.

This clonotype came up a few times. V and J are TRBV14 and TRBJ2-7; the D gene is possibly TRBD2 (6 bases). V lost 0 bases, J lost 3 bases, and 21 bases lay in between. The CDR3 runs to 18 residues. Germline CDR1 reads SGHDN; CDR2 reads FVKESK. The CDR3 sequence is CASSQDLRRTGAGYEQYF. The DNA of the CDR3 is TGTGCCAGCAGCCAAGATCTTAGGCGGACGGGAGCGGGCTACGAGCAGTACTTC.

This clonotype showed up many times. The CDR3 here is CASSLAANGRLGEQFF. The CDR3 coding sequence is TGTGCCAGCAGCTTAGCCGCAAACGGACGCTTAGGTGAGCAGTTCTTC. The V call is TRBV11-3, the J call TRBJ2-1; no firm D call. V was shortened by 1 base and J by 9 bases, with 19 bases between the two germline ends. Looked up from germline, CDR1 is SGHNT and CDR2 is YENEEA. The CDR3 runs to 16 residues.

The chain carries TRBV23-1 and TRBJ1-4; 7 bases fit TRBD1. TRBV23-1 is placed among ORFs of uncertain function. V dropped 0 bases and J dropped 5; count of bases not matched to a gene: 3. The CDR3 loop spans 15 amino acids. The CDR3 coding sequence is TGCGCCAGCAGTCAATCGACAGGGCGAAATGAAAAACTGTTTTTT. It codes for CASSQSTGRNEKLFF.

This clonotype has just a few counts. The V gene is TRBV28, the J gene TRBJ2-2; 10 bases are shared with TRBD1. After removal of 7 bases from V and 6 bases from J, the junction contained 8 bases not matched to a gene. Germline values: CDR1 MDHEN, CDR2 SYDVKM. The CDR3 runs to 15 residues. The CDR3 bases are TGTGCCAGCACCTCGGGGACAGGGGTCCCCGGGGAGCTGTTTTTT. This gives the protein CASTSGTGVPGELFF.

This clonotype was observed a few times. The chain uses TRBV24-1 and TRBJ2-1; 12 bases line up with TRBD1. Germline lookup yields CDR1 KGHDR and CDR2 SFDVKD. The CDR3 is 19 residues long. V was pared by 5 bases and J by 5 bases, with 15 bases of the junction left unmatched. CDR3 sequence reads: CATSASGGTGGAFNNEQFF. The DNA for the CDR3 is TGTGCCACCAGTGCCTCCGGCGGGACAGGGGGCGCGTTTAACAATGAGCAGTTCTTC.

The gene calls are TRBV11-2 and TRBJ1-5, with D tentatively TRBD1 (6 bases). The length of the CDR3 is 16 residues. Deletions cut 5 bases from V and 1 base from J, with 15 bases between. Per the germline V gene, CDR1 is SGHAT and CDR2 is FQNNGV. The CDR3 loop reads CASSLEGDGSNQPQHF. As DNA, the CDR3 is TGTGCCAGCAGCCTCGAGGGGGACGGGAGCAATCAGCCCCAGCATTTT.

Concerning this clonotype itself: A much more abundant neighbour one base away suggests this may be a read error. The V gene is TRBV7-6, the J gene TRBJ2-7; TRBD1 aligns across 8 bases. The ends lost 11 bases at V and 6 bases at J; junction bases unmatched: 15. This CDR3 is 14 amino acids long. Germline lookup yields CDR1 SGHVS and CDR2 FNYEAQ. The CDR3 nucleotides read TGTGCCGTCGGGGAGGACAGGGATATTGCCGAGCAGTACTTC. Its protein is CAVGEDRDIAEQYF.

This clonotype has a handful of counts. The chain couples TRBV6-2 or TRBV6-3 to TRBJ2-6; 10 bases agree with TRBD1. J lost 2 bases, V lost 4 bases, and 2 bases had no gene match. The CDR3 has 16 residues. CDR1 is MNHEY, CDR2 SVGEGT, per germline. CDR3 amino acids: CASSWDRGAGANVLTF. The CDR3 DNA reads as TGTGCCAGCAGTTGGGACAGGGGAGCTGGGGCCAACGTCCTGACTTTC.